This T cell receptor beta chain was identified in a study of cytomegalovirus exposure and HLA in healthy donors. Study observations and caveats: Some segments of the V type, notably TRBV6-2 and TRBV6-3, were excluded as indistinguishable.

CDR3 length: 18 amino acids. Trimming cost V 0 bases and J 2 bases; bases outside gene matches: 12. The germline V gene encodes CDR1 LGHNT and CDR2 FRNRAP. PCR primers comprised 60 Vbeta and 13 Jbeta primers. The assay was immunoSEQ multiplex PCR, and TCRdb's table has in-frame clones only and misses some. The sample includes approximately 160,000 clones, over 65% seen only once; the top ten take approximately 1.5%. Details on this clone: The antigen remains unidentified.

The specimen sequenced was PBMCs. This receptor was identified in a young woman in good health and CMV-seropositive. V usage is TRBV12-5 and J usage is TRBJ1-1, with TRBD1 matching 7 bases. CDR3 in amino acids: CASGLVPVRTGGNTEAFF. Written as DNA, the CDR3 is TGTGCTAGTGGTTTGGTACCCGTCCGGACAGGCGGCAACACTGAAGCTTTCTTT.